This TCR beta chain was profiled in a study of T-cell reconstitution after alpha-beta-depleted transplantation in children. Study-level findings and limits: Several hundred graft clones that had expanded were reportedly the source of alpha-beta T cells about two months after transplant. Among T cells one year after transplant, newly produced cells accounted for most counts and diversity. TCRbeta diversity was high at day 60 in some patients (a result of surviving recipient T cells and thymic progenitors).

Germline assignment: CDR1 SNHLY and CDR2 FYNNEI. CDR3 length: 14 amino acids. V was trimmed by 3 bases and J by 2 bases, leaving 8 bases between them. Points on this clonotype: What it binds is not known.

Unique molecular identifiers were built into the TCRbeta library. TCRdb reanalysed the PCR reads using MiXCR and keeps one entry per CDR3 protein. The sample shows roughly 82,000 distinct CDR3 sequences, roughly 14% of them seen only once. V and J are TRBV2 and TRBJ2-4; D unresolved. This specimen was PBMCs, mostly from graft donor cells, taken 180 days after TCRalphabeta/CD19-depleted stem cell transplant. This sequence originates from a male patient aged 2-15 years who had a stem cell transplant for acute lymphoblastic leukemia, so the T cells may come from the graft donor. CDR3 in DNA: TGTGCCAGCAGTGATTTCGGCACCAAAAACATTCAGTACTTC. Residues: CASSDFGTKNIQYF.